This TCR beta chain came from a study of blood T cell repertoires in COVID-19. The method was immunoSEQ multiplex PCR; TCRdb's version includes in-frame clones alone and lacks a portion of them. Here the sample spans 200,000 to 250,000 clones, roughly 85% being singletons. The source of this sequence is a man in his forties with acute or convalescent COVID-19. The sample taken for sequencing was peripheral blood.

This CDR3 is CASTPGDRYEQYF. The DNA for the CDR3 is TGTGCCAGCACCCCAGGGGACCGCTACGAGCAGTACTTC. The chain links TRBV7-9 to TRBJ2-7; a possible D gene is TRBD1 (6 bases). V dropped 7 bases and J dropped 3 bases, with 13 bases sitting between them. This CDR3 is 13 amino acids long. Germline loops: CDR1 SEHNR, CDR2 FQNEAQ (reference sequence).